This TCR beta chain stems from a study of blood T cell repertoires in COVID-19. The germline V gene encodes CDR1 MNHNY and CDR2 SVGAGI (reference sequence). V was clipped by 0 bases and J by 4 bases, with 4 bases between them. The CDR3 is 12 residues long. Enrolled during active infection, Seattle patients were then followed longitudinally. Profiled with immunoSEQ multiplex PCR; TCRdb holds only in-frame clones, not every one. This sample has 190,000 or so clones; around 85% occur once, and the top ten carry 0.95%. The chain combines TRBV6-6 with TRBJ2-7; D gene unclear. This TCR was recovered from a man between 60 and 75 years old with COVID-19, enrolled during active disease. Input material: peripheral blood. CDR3 residues: CASSYSRYEQYF. Written as DNA, the CDR3 is TGTGCCAGCAGTTACTCCAGATACGAGCAGTACTTC.